This entry features one TCR beta chain sequence. This sample is part of a study of shared clonotypes between healthy human individuals. Genomic DNA of each subset was evenly split across several immunoSEQ plates. Each PCR replicate from the sorted subsets contained about 200 ng DNA, which is tens of thousands of T cell genomes. Sequencing was performed with immunoSEQ multiplex PCR; in TCRdb, only in-frame clones are kept and a portion is missing. The sample has approximately 2.5 million clones, roughly 93% seen once. Splitting the CD4+ cells yielded a CD45RA+ naive subset and a CD45RA-negative memory subset. The CDR3 covers 17 residues. With V trimmed by 1 base and J by 6 bases, 13 bases remained unmatched. Germline loops: CDR1 SGHTA, CDR2 FQGNSA.

The receptor was isolated from a man aged 18 to 30 in good health. Some clones in this sample may be carry-over from other donors' samples. The sequencing input was naive CD4+ T cells from PBMCs. Subset meaning: CD45RA+ positively selected. This chain uses TRBV7-2 with TRBJ2-7; 9 bases are a match to TRBD2. The CDR3 nucleotides read TGTGCCAGCAGCTTAGTCTTCTTCCCGACTAGCGGAGGCGAGCAGTACTTC. Its protein product is CASSLVFFPTSGGEQYF.